This TCR beta chain derives from a study of blood T cell repertoires in COVID-19 (dated by TCRdb to 2019 to 2021). Study-level background: Samples covering the acute and convalescent phases of COVID-19 were provided by collaborators in the United States, Italy and Spain. The material from the prospective study consisted of cDNA or gDNA derived from T cells, B-cell-depleted T cells, or PBMCs. The dataset comprised deeply sampled blood TCRbeta repertoires from subjects exposed to, actively infected with, or recovered from COVID-19. Where HLA class I and class II types were available, the types were taken from metadata supplied by the sample provider, not from assay-based typing. A freely available public database, intended as a resource for researchers studying the immune response to SARS-CoV-2, is where the repertoires were released. Samples were obtained from the ongoing ImmuneRACE study (first 160 participants) and from about 1,300 subjects provided by 6 global collaborators. Nearly every sample came with metadata listing a de-identified subject ID, COVID-19 status, age in years and sex.

According to the germline V gene, CDR1 reads SGHRS and CDR2 reads YFSETQ. The CDR3 runs 16 amino acids, cysteine and phenylalanine included. Just the 48-base CDR3 DNA is kept, in frame starting at base 1. Cut back by 4 bases and 9 bases, the V and J ends lie 23 bases apart. The paper's findings and limits, for the study overall: The quantity of clinical and demographic metadata differed by source and by participant and was supplied without curation.

TCRbeta CDR3 regions were amplified from genomic DNA using the immunoSEQ Assay, a bias-controlled multiplex PCR. As for the authors' bioinformatics: The number of nucleated cells in each sample was estimated from the amplification of reference gene primers within the assay. Sequence reads were collapsed and filtered to measure the absolute abundance of every unique TCRbeta CDR3 rearrangement. For each sample, productive Simpson clonality was calculated by taking the square root of Simpson's diversity index across productive rearrangements. TCRdb mirrors the immuneACCESS table, restricted to in-frame sequences. Some clones are absent from its copies; in checked studies, under half trace to an unresolved V gene, and the reason for the others is unknown. That table gives V, J and clone size, and the DNA gave D and trimming. Recorded for this sample are roughly 190,000 clones; about 70% of them occurred a single time. Together, the top ten hold around 7.9% of the sample.

For this clone: Its antigen specificity is not known. Within one base of it there is no much larger clone, and no base qualities were kept.

Whole blood was collected in K2EDTA tubes by collaborating institutions according to the institutions' own protocols. For TCRbeta analysis, collaborators shipped samples in one of three forms: frozen whole blood, isolated PBMCs, or DNA extracted from either of those sample types. Here the chain combines TRBV5-1 and TRBJ2-1; tentative D gene TRBD2, with 6 bases matching. The TCR was taken from a woman in her forties or fifties with active or convalescent COVID-19. Sequenced input: peripheral blood. Here is the DNA: TGCGCCAGCAGCACCTCCGGGACTTCGAGCATGGGTGAGCAGTTCTTC. It codes for CASSTSGTSSMGEQFF. The CDR3, completed at both ends by the reference TRBV5-1 and TRBJ2-1 genes, gives the full variable domain KAGVTQTPRYLIKTRGQQVTLSCSPISGHRSVSWYQQTPGQGLQFLFEYFSETQRNKGNFPGRFSGRQFSNSRSEMNVSTLELGDSALYLCASSTSGTSSMGEQFFGPGTRLTVL.